This TCR beta chain was documented in a study of shared T cell receptors in the human thymus (dated by TCRdb to about 2021). Some background on the complete study: The study investigated the way shared, self-reactive T-cell receptor alpha chains are produced in the human thymus.

The library came from the immunoSEQ multiplex PCR assay. TCRdb mirrors the immuneACCESS table, restricted to in-frame sequences. Some clones are absent from its copies; in checked studies, under half trace to an unresolved V gene, and the reason for the others is unknown. For this sample there are about 610,000 clones; around nine tenths appear just once. 0.0085% to 0.012% of the sample is in the top ten clones. This clone was counted only a few times. Which antigen it targets is not known. No clone much larger than this one lies a single base away; base qualities are absent. These same data were also listed under a study on human thymus T cells. Taken from the second paper: The donors were immunologically healthy infants in Finland who had open corrective cardiac surgery for congenital heart defects. Thymus tissue was obtained as surgical resects removed during corrective cardiac surgery. Biased V and J gene segment usage appeared to be present in both thymic and peripheral blood repertoires. The related research found that thymic TCR repertoires overlapped highly between unrelated individuals. TCR alpha and beta repertoires from under 10 infant thymus samples and four related peripheral blood samples were characterized in the study. Donor ages ranged from roughly 7 to 244 days, and the cohort comprised about 6 male and a couple of female infants. Thymocytes were freed from the tissue by mechanical means and kept at -70 degrees C as pellets of about 8.5-34 million cells. Genomic DNA was extracted from frozen cell pellets with a QIAsymphony instrument. TCRB and TCRAD loci were amplified from a standardized quantity of quality-controlled genomic DNA using the immunoSEQ multiplex PCR assay. The V(D)J region was spanned by amplicons of a length sufficient to cover the CDR3 and to identify V and J genes. The amplicons were sequenced on an Illumina platform via the commercial immunoSEQ service. Primer bias and sequencing errors were corrected as previously described, and TCRAD and TCRB definitions were based on the IMGT database. The repertoires were analysed using immunoSEQ Analyzer 3.0 and VDJTools for basic statistics, V/J segment usage, diversity estimates, rarefaction and pairwise overlap. Diversity was estimated with Chao1, ChaoE, Efron-Thisted, Shannon and inverse Simpson indices, and also on datasets down-sampled to the smallest sample. Repertoire overlap was determined by strict matching of CDR3 nucleotide sequence, V gene and J gene, and Jaccard-based multidimensional scaling clustering was applied. On average, roughly 850,000 unique TCRB clonotypes were obtained from thymus samples, compared with some 84,000 from blood samples.

This TCR was sampled from a boy less than two years old with a congenital heart defect. Donor details come from another sample of the same person, matched by shared clones. The material sequenced was thymocytes.

This receptor carries the CDR3 CASSLERGLEDTIYF. The base sequence is TGTGCCAGCAGCTTAGAAAGAGGGCTGGAGGACACCATATATTTT. The chain is made from TRBV7-9 and TRBJ1-3, with the identity of the D gene unclear. Counted from cysteine to phenylalanine, this CDR3 has 15 amino acids. Only the CDR3 region is kept as DNA, spanning 45 bases read in frame from base 1. CDR1 and CDR2 are read off the germline V gene (reference sequence) as SEHNR and FQNEAQ. V lost 1 base and J lost 8 bases; the stretch between them is 15 bases long.